This section outlines one T cell receptor beta chain sequence together with its context. The target antigen is unknown. The CDR3 end falls 3 residues outside the read, so it is completed with the germline J gene. Looked up from germline, CDR1 is ENHRY and CDR2 is SYGVKD. The ends lost 8 bases at V and 5 bases at J; junction bases unmatched: 5. The CDR3 has 12 amino acids. These data originate in a study of Tregs in tolerant kidney transplant recipients. Overall study results and limits: Activated donor B cell expansion appeared to reveal the most relevant donor-specific TCRbeta repertoire. Biological reproducibility was not directly addressed, but technical replication error appeared minimal. Donor-specific Treg expansion exceeded global Treg expansion in tolerant patients, suggesting antigen drive.

Method: immunoSEQ multiplex PCR; TCRdb's copy keeps in-frame clones and lacks some. This sample's table reports around 10,000 clones. Recipients received nonmyeloablative bone marrow transplants from related graft donors, with transient mixed chimerism. CD4+CD25+CD127- Tregs, CD4+CD25- non-Tregs, CD4 and CD8 cells were sorted. The TCR was taken from a human patient who received a combined kidney and bone marrow transplant. Among the T cells, some may be from the graft donor. Source: CD8+ T cells from blood (PBMCs), taken 24 months after the transplant. The chain has TRBV10-3 and TRBJ2-7; 8 nucleotides agree with TRBD1. The covered CDR3 bases are TGTGCCATCGGATCAGGGGGCGACGAG. Protein sequence: CAIGSGGDE. The entire CDR3 sequence reads CAIGSGGDEQYF.